The clone carrying this T cell receptor (beta chain) was recorded at least ten times. Antigen: not known. These data come from a study of breast tumors, draining lymph nodes, adjacent tissues. Broader study findings: Tumors had less TCR diversity than lymph nodes, more than nontumor tissue. Compared with basal-like, luminal-like tumors shared significantly more repertoire with nontumor tissue. Data only fit, rather than demonstrated, lymph node origin of most tumor T cells.

One entry per CDR3 protein results from TCRdb running MiXCR on the multiplex PCR reads. The table lists about 200,000 distinct CDR3 sequences, around a third of them singletons. Axillary draining lymph nodes of breast cancer patients supplied the node samples. V shed 6 bases and J 4 bases; nucleotides not matched to a gene: 7. Germline values: CDR1 SGHVS, CDR2 FQNEAQ. The CDR3 runs 14 residues. The source of this sequence is a female donor with breast cancer. Some clones in this sample may be carry-over from other donors' samples. The chain joins TRBV7-8 to TRBJ1-1, with 8 bases that match TRBD1. The sequencing sample was made of axillary lymph node tissue. The CDR3 DNA sequence: TGTGCCAGCAGTGGACAGGGAGGTGTCACTGAAGCTTTCTTT. This encodes CASSGQGGVTEAFF. Supplemented by reference TRBV7-8 and TRBJ1-1, the full variable domain reads GAGVSQSPRYKVAKRGQDVALRCDPISGHVSLFWYQQALGQGPEFLTYFQNEAQLDKSGLPSDRFFAERPEGSVSTLKIQRTQQEDSAVYLCASSGQGGVTEAFFGQGTRLTVV.